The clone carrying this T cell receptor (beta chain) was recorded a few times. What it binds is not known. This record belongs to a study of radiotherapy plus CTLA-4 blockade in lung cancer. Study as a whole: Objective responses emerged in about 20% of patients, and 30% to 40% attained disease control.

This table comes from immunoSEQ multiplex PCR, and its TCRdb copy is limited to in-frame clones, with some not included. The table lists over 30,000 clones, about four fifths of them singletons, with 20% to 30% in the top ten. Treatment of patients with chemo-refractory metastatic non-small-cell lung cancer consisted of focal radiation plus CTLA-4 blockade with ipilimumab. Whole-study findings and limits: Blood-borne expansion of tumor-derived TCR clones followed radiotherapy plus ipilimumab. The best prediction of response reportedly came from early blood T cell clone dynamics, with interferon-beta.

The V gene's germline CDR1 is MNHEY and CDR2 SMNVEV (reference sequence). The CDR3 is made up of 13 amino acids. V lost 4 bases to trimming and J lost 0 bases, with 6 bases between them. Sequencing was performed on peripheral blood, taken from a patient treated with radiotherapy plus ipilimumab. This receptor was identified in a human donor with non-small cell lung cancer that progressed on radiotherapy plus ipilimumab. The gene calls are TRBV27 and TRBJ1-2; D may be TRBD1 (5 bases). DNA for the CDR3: TGTGCCAGCAGTTCAGGGACTAACTATGGCTACACCTTC. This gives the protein CASSSGTNYGYTF.